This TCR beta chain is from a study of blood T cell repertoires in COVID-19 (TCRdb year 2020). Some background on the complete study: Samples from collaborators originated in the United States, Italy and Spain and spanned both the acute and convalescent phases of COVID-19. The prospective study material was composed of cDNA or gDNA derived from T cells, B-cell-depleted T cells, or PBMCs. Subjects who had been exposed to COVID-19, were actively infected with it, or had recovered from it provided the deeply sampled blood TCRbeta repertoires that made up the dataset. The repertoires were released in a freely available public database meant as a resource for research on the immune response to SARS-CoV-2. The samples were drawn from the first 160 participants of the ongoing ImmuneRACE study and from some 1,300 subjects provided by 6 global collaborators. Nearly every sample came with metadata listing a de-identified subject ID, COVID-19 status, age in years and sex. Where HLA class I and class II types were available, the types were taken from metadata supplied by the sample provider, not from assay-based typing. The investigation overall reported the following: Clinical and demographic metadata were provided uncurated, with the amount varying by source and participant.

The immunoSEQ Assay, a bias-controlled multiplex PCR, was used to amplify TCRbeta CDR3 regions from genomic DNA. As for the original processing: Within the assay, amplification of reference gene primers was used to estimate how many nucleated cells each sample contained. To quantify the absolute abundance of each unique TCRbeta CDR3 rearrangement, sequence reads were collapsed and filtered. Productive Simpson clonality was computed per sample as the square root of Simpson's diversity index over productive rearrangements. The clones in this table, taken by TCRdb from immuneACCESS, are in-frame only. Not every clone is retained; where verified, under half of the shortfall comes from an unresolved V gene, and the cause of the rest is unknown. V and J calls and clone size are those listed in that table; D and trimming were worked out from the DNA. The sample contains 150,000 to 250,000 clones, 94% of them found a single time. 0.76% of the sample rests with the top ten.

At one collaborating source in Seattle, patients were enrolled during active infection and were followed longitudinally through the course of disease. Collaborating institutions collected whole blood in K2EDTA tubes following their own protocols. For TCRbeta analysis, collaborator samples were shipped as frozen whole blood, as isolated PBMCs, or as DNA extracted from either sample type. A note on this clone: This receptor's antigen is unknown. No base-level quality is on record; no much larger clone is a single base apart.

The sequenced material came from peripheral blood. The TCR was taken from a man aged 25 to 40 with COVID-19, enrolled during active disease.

The DNA sequence is as follows: TGTGCCAGTAGTATAGATGGGGCGGGGACGAATGAGCAGTTCTTC. The resulting protein is CASSIDGAGTNEQFF. The sequence is built from TRBV19 and TRBJ2-1; a weak D assignment points to TRBD2 (6 bases agree). Sequences LNHDA (CDR1) and SQIVND (CDR2) are obtained from the germline V gene (reference sequence). V loses 0 bases, J loses 7 bases, and the germline ends lie 13 bases apart. The CDR3 covers 15 residues, taking in both the cysteine and the phenylalanine. Left in the record is the CDR3 DNA by itself, 45 bases read in frame from the first base.